This T cell receptor (beta chain) originates from a study of cytomegalovirus exposure and HLA in healthy donors. Broader study findings: Sequences of the TCR beta chain were said to predict the HLA-A and HLA-B alleles of most subjects accurately. Productive status was seen about 90% or about 30% of the time for most TCR beta V segments in an earlier analysis. A later analysis appeared to link common viral pathogens to several of the most significant clusters.

Concerning this clone itself: The antigen is not known.

Researchers ran the PCR with 60 Vbeta and 13 Jbeta primers. Profiled with immunoSEQ multiplex PCR; TCRdb holds only in-frame clones, not every one. The sample yields under 140,000 clones, roughly 80% seen once. The sequenced sample consisted of PBMCs. The sequence derives from a young man in good health and CMV-seropositive.

CDR3 amino acids: CASSLGTSLYNEQFF. The CDR3 DNA reads TGTGCCAGCAGCCTCGGGACTAGCTTATACAATGAGCAGTTCTTC. The genes are TRBV5-6 and TRBJ2-1; 9 bases fit TRBD2. V trimming: 4 bases; J trimming: 4 bases; junction bases outside the gene matches: 6. Germline loops: CDR1 SGHDT, CDR2 YYEEEE. The CDR3 spans 15 residues.